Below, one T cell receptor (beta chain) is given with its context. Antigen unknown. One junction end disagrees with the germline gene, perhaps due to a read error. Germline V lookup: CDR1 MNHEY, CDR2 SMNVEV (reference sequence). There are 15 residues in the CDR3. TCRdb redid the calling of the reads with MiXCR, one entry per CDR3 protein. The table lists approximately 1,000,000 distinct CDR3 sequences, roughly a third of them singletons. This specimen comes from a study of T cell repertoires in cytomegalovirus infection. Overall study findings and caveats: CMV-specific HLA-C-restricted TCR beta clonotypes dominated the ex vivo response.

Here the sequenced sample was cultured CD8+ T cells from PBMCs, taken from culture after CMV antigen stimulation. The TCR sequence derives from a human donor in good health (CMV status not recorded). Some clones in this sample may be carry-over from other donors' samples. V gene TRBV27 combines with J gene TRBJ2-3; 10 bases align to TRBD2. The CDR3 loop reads CVSSYSGGAGDTQYF. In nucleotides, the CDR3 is TGTGTCAGCAGTTACAGCGGGGGGGCCGGAGATACGCAGTATTTT.